This passage covers 21 T cell receptor beta chains from one sample sequenced in a study of T cell changes during pregnancy in multiple sclerosis. The method was immunoSEQ multiplex PCR; TCRdb's version includes in-frame clones alone and lacks a portion of them. Altogether tens of thousands of clones are present, 90% being singletons, with the ten largest covering approximately 6.6%. Source: peripheral blood, taken in the third trimester of pregnancy. These receptor sequences come from a female donor in good health, enrolled as a control in a pregnancy study.

The chain employs TRBV27 and TRBJ2-7, with TRBD1 matching over 7 bases. V gave up 5 bases and J gave up 0 bases; unmatched junction bases: 7. The CDR3 consists of 15 residues. In germline, CDR1 is MNHEY, CDR2 SMNVEV (reference sequence). CDR3 amino acids: CASSPSTGSSYEQYF. For the CDR3, the DNA is TGTGCCAGCAGTCCATCGACAGGGAGCTCCTACGAGCAGTACTTC.

This clone was observed a single time. The V and J genes are TRBV30 and TRBJ1-5, with D possibly matching TRBD1 (5 bases). Germline assignment: CDR1 GTSNPN and CDR2 SVGIG (reference sequence). Trimming took 1 base from V and 5 from J, leaving 12 bases between them. The CDR3 runs to 14 residues. CDR3 coding DNA: TGTGCCTGGAGTGCAAGCAGGGCGGATCAGCCCCAGCATTTT. It yields the protein CAWSASRADQPQHF.

DNA of the CDR3: TGTGCCAGCAGCTTAGCGCCCCCGGGACTAGCGGGAGGGTGGTCCTACAATGAGCAGTTCTTC. It encodes CASSLAPPGLAGGWSYNEQFF. This chain uses TRBV7-2 with TRBJ2-1, with 16 bases lining up with TRBD2. CDR3 size: 21 residues. Trimming at V came to 0 bases and at J to 1 base, leaving 9 bases not matched to a gene. The V gene's germline CDR1 is SGHTA and CDR2 FQGNSA.

This chain links TRBV6-6 with TRBJ2-2; D is possibly TRBD2 (6 bases). The germline V and J ends were trimmed by 2 bases and 3 bases, with 7 bases remaining between them. CDR3 length: 14 amino acids. CDR1 MNHNY and CDR2 SVGAGI come from the germline V gene (reference sequence). In nucleotides, the CDR3 is TGTGCCAGCAGTTACAGGGAGGACACCGGGGAGCTGTTTTTT. Translated, it gives CASSYREDTGELFF.

Only one count was recorded for this clone. In DNA form, the CDR3 reads TGTGCCAGCAGTTTATGGGGACTAGCGGGGGGGGGCCCAAATGAGCAGTTCTTC. This sequence encodes CASSLWGLAGGGPNEQFF. The chain joins TRBV27 to TRBJ2-1; 16 bases fit TRBD2. CDR3 size: 18 residues. J gave up 7 bases and V 1 base, and 7 bases lay outside the gene matches. Germline CDR1 is MNHEY and CDR2 is SMNVEV (reference sequence).

The chain uses TRBV6-5 and TRBJ1-2; no clear D gene. This CDR3 is built from 14 residues. V was shortened by 2 bases and J by 4 bases, with 11 bases between the two germline ends. Germline values: CDR1 MNHEY, CDR2 SVGAGI. Written as DNA, the CDR3 is TGTGCCAGCAGTTACGAGGGCGGAATCTATGGCTACACCTTC. Translation: CASSYEGGIYGYTF.

The chain employs TRBV5-1 and TRBJ2-5, with 16 bases that match TRBD2. V was pared by 3 bases and J by 5 bases, with 4 bases of the junction left unmatched. CDR3 length: 16 residues. Germline V gene data show CDR1 as SGHRS and CDR2 as YFSETQ. CDR3 protein: CASSSGTSGGAETQYF. CDR3 nucleotides: TGCGCCAGCAGCTCGGGGACTAGCGGGGGGGCGGAGACCCAGTACTTC.

V usage is TRBV21-1 and J usage is TRBJ2-7; the table's D call of TRBD2 was not tested on the DNA. TRBV21-1 is flagged as a pseudogene. The CDR3 totals 14 residues. The CDR3 loop is CASSKVDGKGEQYF. Written as DNA, the CDR3 is TGTGCCAGCAGCAAAGTAGACGGGAAGGGCGAGCAGTACTTC.

The chain couples TRBV5-6 to TRBJ1-4; D is unclear. The V gene's germline CDR1 is SGHDT and CDR2 YYEEEE. The germline V and J ends were trimmed by 0 bases and 8 bases, with 14 bases remaining between them. The CDR3 has 15 amino acids. In DNA, the CDR3 is TGTGCCAGCAGCTTGGCAGGCCTGAGGGAGGAAAAACTGTTTTTT. Its translation: CASSLAGLREEKLFF.

This chain uses TRBV19 with TRBJ1-4; D perhaps matches TRBD1 (5 bases). The CDR3 contains 12 residues. Trimming took off 5 bases at V and 14 bases at J, with 15 bases between the two ends. The germline V gene has CDR1 LNHDA and CDR2 SQIVND (reference sequence). CDR3 in DNA: TGTGCCAGTAGTCACCAAACAGGTACTCTGTTTTTT. The encoded protein is CASSHQTGTLFF.

V and J are TRBV5-5 and TRBJ2-5, with TRBD1 matching over 8 bases. CDR3 length equals 15 residues. V gave up 2 bases and J gave up 5 bases; unmatched junction bases: 8. From germline, CDR1 is SGHKS and CDR2 YYEKEE (reference sequence). For the CDR3, the DNA is TGTGCCAGCAGCTTACGCTCGACAGGGGTCGAGACCCAGTACTTC. Protein product: CASSLRSTGVETQYF. The entire variable domain, with the rest obtained from reference TRBV5-5 and TRBJ2-5, is as follows: DAGVTQSPTHLIKTRGQQVTLRCSPISGHKSVSWYQQVLGQGPQFIFQYYEKEERGRGNFPDRFSARQFPNYSSELNVNALLLGDSALYLCASSLRSTGVETQYFGPGTRLLVL.

The chain has TRBV12-5 and TRBJ1-1; D unclear. V shed 0 bases and J shed 3 bases, with 8 bases lying between them. In germline, CDR1 is LGHNT, CDR2 FRNRAP. The CDR3 is 14 residues long. The CDR3 loop reads CASGLVSLYTEAFF. In DNA, the CDR3 is TGTGCTAGTGGTTTGGTCTCCCTATACACTGAAGCTTTCTTT.

DNA for the CDR3: TGTGCCAGCAGCGGGGGGGCGTTATTAGTGGATGGCTACACCTTC. It is translated as CASSGGALLVDGYTF. The V call is TRBV6-5, the J call TRBJ1-2; a possible D gene is TRBD1 (6 bases). This CDR3 contains 15 residues. Germline loops: CDR1 MNHEY, CDR2 SVGAGI. V lost 6 bases to trimming and J lost 6 bases, with 20 bases between them.

The V gene is TRBV29-1, the J gene TRBJ1-1, with TRBD1 as a possible D gene (6 bases). This CDR3 is built from 16 residues. Germline V lookup: CDR1 SQVTM, CDR2 ANQGSEA. V dropped 7 bases and J dropped 0 bases, with 21 bases sitting between them. This CDR3 is CSAQGGAQDMNTEAFF. The CDR3 nucleotides read TGCAGCGCCCAAGGGGGGGCACAGGACATGAACACTGAAGCTTTCTTT.

The DNA for the CDR3 is TGTGCCAGCCGAGAGGCTTTAAACAGGGGGGGCTCCTACGAGCAGTACTTC. This encodes CASREALNRGGSYEQYF. The chain uses TRBV18 and TRBJ2-7, with D possibly being TRBD1 (8 bases). V shed 8 bases and J shed 0 bases, with 23 bases lying between them. Germline CDR1 reads KGHSH; CDR2 reads LQKENI. The CDR3 runs to 17 residues.

V gene TRBV29-1 combines with J gene TRBJ1-1, with D perhaps TRBD1 (6 bases). Trimming took 0 bases from V and 6 from J, leaving 11 bases between them. The germline V gene encodes CDR1 SQVTM and CDR2 ANQGSEA. The CDR3 contains 13 residues. CDR3 sequence: CSVEDRDIAEAFF. The CDR3 DNA is TGCAGCGTTGAAGATCGGGACATCGCTGAAGCTTTCTTT.

The rearrangement links TRBV6-6 to TRBJ1-5; unclear D gene. CDR1 MNHNY and CDR2 SVGAGI come from the germline V gene (reference sequence). The CDR3 runs to 16 residues. V was shortened by 0 bases and J by 1 base, with 10 bases between the two germline ends. Written as DNA, the CDR3 is TGTGCCAGCAGTTACTCGATAGTTGCAAGCAATCAGCCCCAGCATTTT. It specifies CASSYSIVASNQPQHF.

The chain joins TRBV5-4 to TRBJ2-3; TRBD1 agrees at 9 bases. Germline V lookup: CDR1 SGHNT, CDR2 YYREEE (reference sequence). With V trimmed by 4 bases and J by 6 bases, 9 bases remained unmatched. The CDR3 sequence is 15 residues long. CDR3 sequence: CASSTGQGLGDTQYF. Written as DNA, the CDR3 is TGTGCCAGCAGCACCGGACAGGGGCTTGGGGATACGCAGTATTTT.

This clone was found once. The rearrangement uses TRBV6-5 and TRBJ1-3; D is uncertain. There are 15 residues in the CDR3. CDR1 is MNHEY, CDR2 SVGAGI, per germline. V gave up 0 bases and J gave up 6 bases, with 12 bases separating them. CDR3 DNA: TGTGCCAGCAGTTACTCCAAGGGAGCGGTAAACACCATATATTTT. Its translation is CASSYSKGAVNTIYF.

V and J are TRBV9 and TRBJ1-2; 12 bases are a match to TRBD1. The V segment lost 3 bases and the J segment 8 bases; nucleotides outside the gene matches: 5. Germline loops: CDR1 SGDLS, CDR2 YYNGEE. CDR3 length equals 14 residues. CDR3 in DNA: TGTGCCAGCAGCGAGGGACAGGGGGCGGAAGGCTACACCTTC. Translation: CASSEGQGAEGYTF.

The chain is built from TRBV6-5 and TRBJ2-5, with D possibly being TRBD1 (6 bases). Per the germline V gene, CDR1 is MNHEY and CDR2 is SVGAGI. The V end lost 6 bases, the J end lost 2 bases, and 10 bases lay between the germline ends. This CDR3 region has 13 residues. The CDR3 region is CASSRTVQETQYF. The CDR3 DNA reads TGTGCCAGCAGCCGGACAGTGCAAGAGACCCAGTACTTC.